This is a list of T cell receptor beta chains from one sample in a study of early T cells in non-severe SARS-CoV-2 infection. TCRdb reprocessed the 5' RACE reads with MiXCR, giving one entry per CDR3 protein. The sample yields about 68,000 distinct CDR3 sequences, roughly a tenth seen once. Sequenced input: whole blood. The receptor set was obtained from an adult who was a healthcare worker with PCR-confirmed SARS-CoV-2 infection or an uninfected control (not recorded which). Each CDR3 is given with its conserved first and last residue. The D gene is left open where the match is weak. Size values are once, few and many counts, or a class for expanded clones, and some rows have none.

j_call clone_size d_call v_call cdr3_aa cdr3_nt
TRBJ1-1 many - TRBV11-2 CASSLSQGANTEAFF TGTGCCAGCAGCTTATCCCAGGGAGCGAACACTGAAGCTTTCTTT
TRBJ2-5 many TRBD1 TRBV5-1 CASSFEDRQETQYF TGCGCCAGCAGCTTCGAGGACAGGCAAGAGACCCAGTACTTC
TRBJ2-7 few - TRBV3-2 CASSQTSGRGWDEQYF TGTGCCAGCAGCCAGACTAGCGGGAGGGGATGGGACGAGCAGTACTTC
TRBJ2-3 few - TRBV7-2 CASSLMRGSDTQYF TGTGCCAGCAGCTTAATGCGGGGCTCAGATACGCAGTATTTT
TRBJ1-6 many - TRBV5-6 CASSTGPPGYNSPLHF TGTGCCAGCAGCACAGGACCCCCCGGCTATAATTCACCCCTCCACTTT
TRBJ1-5 - - TRBV2 CASSGSRDTNQPQHF TGTGCCAGCAGTGGGAGCCGGGACACAAATCAGCCCCAGCATTTT
TRBJ2-5 - - TRBV7-2 CASSLYQETQYF TGTGCCAGCAGCTTGTATCAAGAGACCCAGTACTTC
TRBJ2-2 many TRBD2 TRBV13 CASSPRTGLASNTGELFF TGTGCCAGCAGCCCCCGGACGGGACTAGCGTCTAACACCGGGGAGCTGTTTTTT
TRBJ1-2 many - TRBV2 CASSAGIGGYTF TGTGCCAGCAGCGCGGGTATTGGCGGCTACACCTTC
TRBJ2-7 many - TRBV20-1 CSASSRGAAYEQYF TGCAGTGCAAGTTCTCGGGGGGCGGCCTACGAGCAGTACTTC
TRBJ1-2 many TRBD1 TRBV10-3 CAISGDSYGYTF TGTGCCATCAGTGGGGACAGCTATGGCTACACCTTC
TRBJ2-1 many - TRBV10-3 CAISETYHEQFF TGTGCCATCAGTGAGACGTATCATGAGCAGTTCTTC
TRBJ1-5 - - TRBV29-1 CSVGTGDSNQPQHF TGCAGCGTTGGAACGGGGGATTCAAATCAGCCCCAGCATTTT